This T cell receptor (beta chain) comes out of a study of molecular identifiers for immune sequencing clone quantification. Study observations and caveats: Clones exceeding 20 RNA copies carried over 99% of effector molecules but under 1% of naive-cell molecules.

Methods described previously, with TCR primers listed, were used for bulk TCR libraries. TCRdb re-called the PCR reads through MiXCR, storing one row per CDR3 protein. The sample lists 350,000 or so distinct CDR3 sequences, 20% to 25% occurring once. There are 16 residues in the CDR3. Germline V gene sequence: CDR1 SEHNR, CDR2 FQNEAQ (reference sequence). V shed 0 bases and J shed 2 bases, with 14 bases lying between them. Sorted inputs of about 20,000 to 1,000,000 cells, with 10%, 30% or 50% RNA, yielded naive CD8 libraries. Using a CD8+CD4-CCR7+CD45RA+ phenotype, naive CD8 T cells were sorted. Ten or more counts support this clonotype. Antigen specificity is unknown.

Input material: naive CD8+ T cells from blood, with Jurkat cell RNA spiked in. Subset specified: FACS-sorted CD8+CD4-CCR7+CD45RA+ naive T cells. The chain has TRBV7-9 and TRBJ2-7; D remains ambiguous. The source of this sequence is a human donor in good health. Some libraries in this study had Jurkat cell RNA spiked in. CDR3 protein: CASSLASRDSTYEQYF. CDR3 DNA: TGTGCCAGCAGCTTAGCGAGCAGAGACTCAACCTACGAGCAGTACTTC.